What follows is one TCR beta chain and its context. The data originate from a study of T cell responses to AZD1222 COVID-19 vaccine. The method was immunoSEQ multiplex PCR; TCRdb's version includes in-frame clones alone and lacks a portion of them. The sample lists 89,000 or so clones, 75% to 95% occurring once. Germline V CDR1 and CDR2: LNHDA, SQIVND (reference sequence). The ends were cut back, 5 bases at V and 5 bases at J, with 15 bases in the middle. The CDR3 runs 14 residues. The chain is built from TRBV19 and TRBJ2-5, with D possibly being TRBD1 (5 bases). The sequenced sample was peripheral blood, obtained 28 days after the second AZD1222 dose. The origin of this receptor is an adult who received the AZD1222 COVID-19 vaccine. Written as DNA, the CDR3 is TGTGCCAGTAGTCGCACACAGGTATCGGAGACCCAGTACTTC. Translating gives CASSRTQVSETQYF.